One and the same sample provided the 28 T cell receptor beta chains below, sequenced in a study of blood T cell repertoires in COVID-19. The protocol was immunoSEQ multiplex PCR, while the TCRdb copy is restricted to in-frame clones and leaves out a portion. This table has 300,000 to 500,000 clones, roughly 86% appearing once. Source material: PBMCs or T cells enriched from blood (not recorded which). These receptors all come from a woman aged 40 to 50 with acute COVID-19.

This rearrangement joins TRBV2 to TRBJ1-4, with 11 bases that match TRBD1. CDR1 SNHLY and CDR2 FYNNEI come from the germline V gene. CDR3 size: 13 residues. Trimming took 9 bases from V and 8 from J; bases not matched to a gene: 5. The CDR3 region is CASTGTGGEKLFF. The CDR3 DNA follows: TGTGCCAGTACCGGGACAGGGGGGGAAAAACTGTTTTTT. Full variable domain (missing parts from reference TRBV2 and TRBJ1-4): EPEVTQTPSHQVTQMGQEVILRCVPISNHLYFYWYRQILGQKVEFLVSFYNNEISEKSEIFDDQFSVERPDGSNFTLKIRSTKLEDSAMYFCASTGTGGEKLFFGSGTQLSVL.

The J gene is TRBJ1-4, the V gene TRBV7-2; TRBD1 is a possible D gene (5 bases). The germline V and J ends were trimmed by 5 bases and 8 bases, with 21 bases remaining between them. Germline V lookup: CDR1 SGHTA, CDR2 FQGNSA. This CDR3 has 16 residues. The CDR3 is CASSPSGGRVGEKLFF. As DNA, the CDR3 is TGTGCCAGCAGCCCCTCGGGTGGCAGGGTCGGGGAAAAACTGTTTTTT.

The V gene is TRBV18, the J gene TRBJ1-2, with 8 bases identical to TRBD1. Germline V CDR1 and CDR2: KGHSH, LQKENI. The J segment lost 4 bases and the V segment lost 4 bases, leaving 8 bases of the junction unmatched. CDR3 length: 15 amino acids. CDR3 nucleotides: TGTGCCAGCTCACTATCCGGACAGGGCGCCTATGGCTACACCTTC. Translation: CASSLSGQGAYGYTF.

The chain has TRBV29-1 and TRBJ2-3; 10 bases fit TRBD2. Germline V CDR1 and CDR2: SQVTM, ANQGSEA. The CDR3 covers 15 residues. Trimming at V came to 4 bases and at J to 6 bases, leaving 10 bases not matched to a gene. In nucleotides, the CDR3 is TGCAGCGTTGCCCTAGCGGGGGCCCTGCGCGATACGCAGTATTTT. Translating it yields CSVALAGALRDTQYF.

The CDR3, as DNA: TGTGCCACCAGTGATTTCGGGGAGAGGGAGCAGTACTTC. It is translated as CATSDFGEREQYF. The V and J genes are TRBV24-1 and TRBJ2-7; possible D gene TRBD2, 5 bases. The CDR3 loop spans 13 amino acids. Germline V gene sequence: CDR1 KGHDR, CDR2 SFDVKD. V was cut by 1 base and J by 7 bases, with 10 bases left in between.

The chain employs TRBV3-1 (or the pseudogene TRBV3-2) and TRBJ2-5; TRBD2 matches 8 bases. The V gene's germline CDR1 is LGHDT and CDR2 YNNKEL (reference sequence). J was trimmed by 4 bases and V by 4 bases; bases with no gene match: 11. The CDR3 sequence is 16 residues long. In DNA form, the CDR3 reads TGTGCCAGCAGCCCCTTTGCGGGGGGCTTAGGAGAGACCCAGTACTTC. It encodes CASSPFAGGLGETQYF.

This chain uses TRBV29-1 with TRBJ2-1; 7 positions match TRBD2. Germline CDR1 and CDR2: SQVTM and ANQGSEA. V dropped 0 bases and J dropped 8; count of bases not matched to a gene: 7. There are 14 residues in the CDR3. The CDR3: CSVEDLGGVDEQFF. CDR3 nucleotide sequence: TGCAGCGTTGAAGATCTTGGGGGGGTTGATGAGCAGTTCTTC.

The chain carries TRBV5-1 and TRBJ1-6; 7 bases match TRBD1. The V and J ends lost 3 bases and 3 bases, in that order; junction bases with no gene match: 0. CDR1 and CDR2 (germline): SGHRS, YFSETQ. This CDR3 comprises 14 residues. In DNA form, the CDR3 reads TGCGCCAGCAGCTCAGGGGGCTATAATTCACCCCTCCACTTT. It is translated as CASSSGGYNSPLHF.

The chain couples TRBV6-6 to TRBJ2-1; 13 bases fit TRBD2. The CDR3 length is 15 residues. Germline V gene sequence: CDR1 MNHNY, CDR2 SVGAGI (reference sequence). V lost 2 bases to trimming and J lost 9 bases; unmatched junction nucleotides: 4. The chain's CDR3 is CASSYGLAGVVEQFF. In DNA form, the CDR3 reads TGTGCCAGCAGTTACGGACTAGCGGGGGTTGTTGAGCAGTTCTTC.

The CDR3 nucleotides are TGTGCCATCAGGGGACATGGAGAGAGAAACACCATATATTTT. This translates into CAIRGHGERNTIYF. The V and J genes are TRBV10-3 and TRBJ1-3, with D perhaps TRBD1 (6 bases). Trimming cost V 6 bases and J 5 bases, with 14 bases left between them. The CDR3 runs 14 residues. Germline V gene data show CDR1 as ENHRY and CDR2 as SYGVKD.

The chain joins TRBV6-5 to TRBJ2-3; D gene uncertain. This CDR3 has 15 residues. Germline V gene sequence: CDR1 MNHEY, CDR2 SVGAGI. Between the trimmed V and J ends, which lost 7 bases and 1 base, there was a span of 15 bases. The CDR3 spells CASTPLALGTDTQYF. CDR3 in DNA: TGTGCCAGCACCCCCCTGGCTCTCGGCACAGATACGCAGTATTTT.

CDR3 DNA: TGTGCCAGCAGTTACAGTGGGAGTAAGACCCAGTACTTC. Encoded protein: CASSYSGSKTQYF. The rearrangement links TRBV6-2 or TRBV6-3 to TRBJ2-5; D might be TRBD2 (5 bases). Germline V lookup: CDR1 MNHEY, CDR2 SVGEGT. The germline V and J ends were trimmed by 2 bases and 6 bases, with 10 bases remaining between them. This CDR3 is built from 13 residues.

The chain couples TRBV11-2 to TRBJ1-1, with D maybe TRBD1 (5 bases). The V gene's germline CDR1 is SGHAT and CDR2 FQNNGV. The V and J ends lost 1 base and 8 bases respectively, with 11 bases between them. The CDR3 loop spans 13 amino acids. CDR3: CASSLVVRGEAFF. DNA for the CDR3: TGTGCCAGCAGCTTAGTGGTCCGGGGGGAAGCTTTCTTT. Based on the CDR3 plus reference TRBV11-2 and TRBJ1-1, the full variable domain is EAGVAQSPRYKIIEKRQSVAFWCNPISGHATLYWYQQILGQGPKLLIQFQNNGVVDDSQLPKDRFSAERLKGVDSTLKIQPAKLEDSAVYLCASSLVVRGEAFFGQGTRLTVV.

A remark on this clone: Within the sample, other DNA sequences also encode this same CDR3. The genes are TRBV24-1 and TRBJ2-1; 7 positions agree with TRBD2. This CDR3 region has 15 residues. With V trimmed by 4 bases and J by 1 base, 3 bases remained unmatched. Germline-derived CDR1 and CDR2 are KGHDR and SFDVKD. CDR3 protein: CATSDPGGSYNEQFF. The CDR3 bases are TGTGCCACCAGTGACCCGGGGGGATCCTACAATGAGCAGTTCTTC.

The V gene is TRBV11-2, the J gene TRBJ2-7, with a weak D call TRBD2 (7 bases). The CDR3 totals 15 residues. CDR1 is SGHAT and CDR2 is FQNNGV in the germline V gene. The ends were cut back, 4 bases at V and 3 bases at J, with 16 bases in the middle. CDR3 nucleotides: TGTGCCAGCAGCTCCCTTGGGGGGGGACACTACGAGCAGTACTTC. Residues: CASSSLGGGHYEQYF.

The chain combines TRBV5-4 with TRBJ1-2, with TRBD1 identical over 9 bases. Germline loops: CDR1 SGHNT, CDR2 YYREEE (reference sequence). The CDR3 runs to 17 residues. Trimming at V came to 4 bases and at J to 4 bases, leaving 14 bases not matched to a gene. The CDR3 reads CASSLGTGTGTPYGYTF. The DNA for the CDR3 is TGTGCCAGCAGCCTCGGGACCGGGACAGGGACACCCTATGGCTACACCTTC.

This chain connects TRBV7-2 to TRBJ1-2; 10 positions match TRBD1. With 1 base clipped from V and 4 bases from J, the junction kept 3 bases outside the gene matches. This CDR3 is 15 amino acids long. Germline-derived CDR1 and CDR2 are SGHTA and FQGNSA. Here the CDR3 DNA reads TGTGCCAGCAGCTTAGGGGACAGGGGAGGCTATGGCTACACCTTC. Residues: CASSLGDRGGYGYTF.

The chain is built from TRBV18 and TRBJ1-1; 9 nucleotides agree with TRBD1. This CDR3 has 14 residues. V lost 3 bases and J lost 8; bases outside the gene matches: 7. Germline V gene sequence: CDR1 KGHSH, CDR2 LQKENI. The CDR3 DNA reads as TGTGCCAGCTCACCCAACCACAGGGGGCTAGAAGCTTTCTTT. Protein: CASSPNHRGLEAFF.

This clone occurred once. This chain joins TRBV5-4 and TRBJ2-7; 9 bases align to TRBD1. The CDR3 has 15 amino acids. Trimming cost V 2 bases and J 4 bases; bases outside gene matches: 7. Germline V gene lookup returns CDR1 SGHNT and CDR2 YYREEE (reference sequence). The CDR3, as DNA: TGTGCCAGCAGCTTAGGGACAGGGCTTCTTTACGAGCAGTACTTC. Translation: CASSLGTGLLYEQYF.

The chain joins TRBV5-5 to TRBJ2-5; TRBD1 agrees at 7 bases. Germline V gene lookup returns CDR1 SGHKS and CDR2 YYEKEE (reference sequence). The CDR3 contains 15 residues. Trimming took 1 base from V and 3 from J; bases not matched to a gene: 6. DNA for the CDR3: TGTGCCAGCAGCTTGTATAGGACAGGAGAAGAGACCCAGTACTTC. This translates into CASSLYRTGEETQYF.

This clone occurred once. The chain uses TRBV6-1 and TRBJ2-7; no firm D call. V was pared by 1 base and J by 2 bases, with 12 bases between. The CDR3 is 15 amino acids. The germline CDR1 and CDR2 sequences are MNHNS and SASEGT. DNA for the CDR3: TGTGCCAGCAGTGAAGAGTTGGTCAGAACCTACGAGCAGTACTTC. Residues: CASSEELVRTYEQYF.

This clone was seen only once. The rearrangement uses TRBV11-2 and TRBJ1-4; D call uncertain. Germline V gives CDR1 SGHAT, CDR2 FQNNGV. The V gene lost 5 bases and the J gene lost 5 bases, with 9 bases spanning the gap. The CDR3 consists of 13 residues. This chain's CDR3 is CASSPSANEKLFF. CDR3 nucleotide sequence: TGTGCCAGCAGCCCGAGCGCCAATGAAAAACTGTTTTTT.

This chain uses TRBV11-2 with TRBJ1-1; TRBD1 agrees at 7 bases. Unmatched junction bases numbered 9, after V lost 3 bases and J lost 5 bases. Germline V lookup: CDR1 SGHAT, CDR2 FQNNGV. This CDR3 has 15 residues. The CDR3 sequence: CASSFFGRGRTEAFF. The CDR3 region has the DNA TGTGCCAGCAGCTTTTTTGGCAGGGGGAGGACTGAAGCTTTCTTT.

This sequence joins TRBV7-2 and TRBJ1-1, with a weak D call TRBD1 (5 bases). CDR3 length: 15 residues. Germline CDR1 reads SGHTA; CDR2 reads FQGNSA. The germline V and J ends were trimmed by 0 bases and 5 bases, with 13 bases remaining between them. CDR3 amino acids: CASSLAHQGRTEAFF. As DNA, the CDR3 is TGTGCCAGCAGCTTAGCGCATCAGGGTAGGACTGAAGCTTTCTTT. The variable domain in full, with the rest retrieved from reference TRBV7-2 and TRBJ1-1, is GAGVSQSPSNKVTEKGKDVELRCDPISGHTALYWYRQSLGQGLEFLIYFQGNSAPDKSGLPSDRFSAERTGGSVSTLTIQRTQQEDSAVYLCASSLAHQGRTEAFFGQGTRLTVV.

V and J are TRBV5-1 and TRBJ1-1; unclear D gene. CDR1 is SGHRS and CDR2 is YFSETQ in the germline V gene. The CDR3 consists of 15 residues. Between the trimmed V and J ends, which lost 4 bases and 0 bases, there was a span of 13 bases. CDR3: CASSPAGLVNTEAFF. Written as DNA, the CDR3 is TGCGCCAGCAGCCCCGCCGGACTCGTGAACACTGAAGCTTTCTTT.

The rearrangement links TRBV7-2 to TRBJ2-3; D unresolved. Looked up from germline, CDR1 is SGHTA and CDR2 is FQGNSA. Trimming cost V 1 base and J 2 bases, with 10 bases left between them. This CDR3 has 15 residues. DNA of the CDR3: TGTGCCAGCAGCTTAGGGTTTACATACACAGATACGCAGTATTTT. Translated, it gives CASSLGFTYTDTQYF. The variable domain in full, with the rest retrieved from reference TRBV7-2 and TRBJ2-3, is GAGVSQSPSNKVTEKGKDVELRCDPISGHTALYWYRQSLGQGLEFLIYFQGNSAPDKSGLPSDRFSAERTGGSVSTLTIQRTQQEDSAVYLCASSLGFTYTDTQYFGPGTRLTVL.

This rearrangement joins TRBV7-8 to TRBJ1-5; a weak D match, TRBD1 (6 bases). Germline lookup yields CDR1 SGHVS and CDR2 FQNEAQ. V lost 5 bases and J 1 base, leaving 12 bases between the germline ends. The CDR3 runs to 15 residues. CDR3 region: CASSSRGRSNQPQHF. The CDR3 DNA reads TGTGCCAGCAGCAGCAGGGGAAGGAGCAATCAGCCCCAGCATTTT.

V and J are TRBV14 and TRBJ1-4; 7 bases fit TRBD1. From germline, CDR1 is SGHDN and CDR2 FVKESK. This CDR3 region has 14 residues. V trimming: 4 bases; J trimming: 7 bases; junction bases outside the gene matches: 6. The CDR3 DNA reads as TGTGCCAGCAGCCCGGGACAGCCGGTTGAAAAACTGTTTTTT. This translates into CASSPGQPVEKLFF.